Below, one T cell receptor beta chain is given with its context. This specimen comes from a study of blood T cell repertoires in COVID-19. Overall study context: Sources were T cells, B-cell-depleted T cells, or PBMCs; the material itself was cDNA or gDNA.

Among Cohort 3 donors, those recovered had two negative PCRs, clearance, or symptom resolution. Germline loops: CDR1 ENHRY, CDR2 SYGVKD. Trimming at V came to 0 bases and at J to 4 bases, leaving 6 bases not matched to a gene. CDR3 length: 16 amino acids. Original analysis: The assay estimated nucleated cells by amplifying reference gene primers. Clones were sequenced by immunoSEQ multiplex PCR, and TCRdb holds only the in-frame ones, with some missing. The V and J calls and clone size come from that table; D and trimming were worked out from the DNA. The table includes some 400,000 clones, 89% detected once.

The clonotype originates from a woman aged 25 to 39 who had recovered from COVID-19. Source material: PBMCs or T cells enriched from blood (not recorded which). The chain uses TRBV10-3 and TRBJ1-2; 9 bases fit TRBD1. The CDR3 DNA is TGTGCCATCAGTGAGTCGAGGGGACAGGGCGGCTATGGCTACACCTTC. Translating gives CAISESRGQGGYGYTF.